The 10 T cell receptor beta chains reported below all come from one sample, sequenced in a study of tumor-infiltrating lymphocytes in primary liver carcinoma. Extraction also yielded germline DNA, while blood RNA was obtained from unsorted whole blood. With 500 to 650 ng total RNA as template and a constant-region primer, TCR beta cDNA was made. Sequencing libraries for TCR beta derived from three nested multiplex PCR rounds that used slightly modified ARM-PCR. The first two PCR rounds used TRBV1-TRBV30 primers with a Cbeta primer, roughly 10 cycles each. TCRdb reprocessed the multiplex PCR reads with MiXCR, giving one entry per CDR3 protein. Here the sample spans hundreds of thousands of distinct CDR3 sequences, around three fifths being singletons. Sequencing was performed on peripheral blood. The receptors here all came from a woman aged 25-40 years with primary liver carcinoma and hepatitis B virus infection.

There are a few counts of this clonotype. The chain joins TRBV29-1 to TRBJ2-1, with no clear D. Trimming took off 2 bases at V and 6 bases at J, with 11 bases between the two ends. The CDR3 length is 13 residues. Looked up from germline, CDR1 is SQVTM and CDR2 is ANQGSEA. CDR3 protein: CSVEIVSTNEQFF. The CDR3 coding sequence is TGCAGCGTTGAAATAGTGAGTACCAATGAGCAGTTCTTC.

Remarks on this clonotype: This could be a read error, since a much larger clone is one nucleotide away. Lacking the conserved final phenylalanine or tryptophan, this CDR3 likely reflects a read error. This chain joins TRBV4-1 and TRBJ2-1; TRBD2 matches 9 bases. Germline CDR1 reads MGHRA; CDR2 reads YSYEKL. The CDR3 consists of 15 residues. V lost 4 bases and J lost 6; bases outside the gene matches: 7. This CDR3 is CASSRGLAGVNEQFL. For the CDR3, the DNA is TGCGCCAGCAGCCGAGGATTAGCGGGAGTCAATGAGCAGTTCTTA.

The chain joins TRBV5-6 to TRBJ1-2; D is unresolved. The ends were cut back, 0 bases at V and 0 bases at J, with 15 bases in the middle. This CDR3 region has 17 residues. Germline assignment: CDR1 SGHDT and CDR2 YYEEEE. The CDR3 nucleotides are TGTGCCAGCAGCTTGGTTAGATTGCGGAGGTCTAACTATGGCTACACCTTC. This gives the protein CASSLVRLRRSNYGYTF. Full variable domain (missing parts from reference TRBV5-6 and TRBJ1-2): DAGVTQSPTHLIKTRGQQVTLRCSPKSGHDTVSWYQQALGQGPQFIFQYYEEEERQRGNFPDRFSGHQFPNYSSELNVNALLLGDSALYLCASSLVRLRRSNYGYTFGSGTRLTVV.

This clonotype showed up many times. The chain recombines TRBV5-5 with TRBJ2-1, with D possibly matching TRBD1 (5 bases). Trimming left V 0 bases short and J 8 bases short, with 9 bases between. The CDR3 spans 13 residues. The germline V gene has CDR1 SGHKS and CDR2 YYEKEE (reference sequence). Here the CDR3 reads CASSLGQGYEQFF. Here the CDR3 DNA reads TGTGCCAGCAGCTTGGGGCAGGGATATGAGCAGTTCTTC. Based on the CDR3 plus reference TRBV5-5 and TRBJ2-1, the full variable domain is DAGVTQSPTHLIKTRGQQVTLRCSPISGHKSVSWYQQVLGQGPQFIFQYYEKEERGRGNFPDRFSARQFPNYSSELNVNALLLGDSALYLCASSLGQGYEQFFGPGTRLTVL.

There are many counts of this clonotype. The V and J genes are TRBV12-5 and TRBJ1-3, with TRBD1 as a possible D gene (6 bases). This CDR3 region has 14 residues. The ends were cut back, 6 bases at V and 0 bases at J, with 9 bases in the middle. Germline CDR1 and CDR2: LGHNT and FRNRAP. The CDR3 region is CASGRGDSGNTIYF. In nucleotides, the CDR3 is TGTGCTAGTGGCAGGGGAGACTCTGGAAACACCATATATTTT.

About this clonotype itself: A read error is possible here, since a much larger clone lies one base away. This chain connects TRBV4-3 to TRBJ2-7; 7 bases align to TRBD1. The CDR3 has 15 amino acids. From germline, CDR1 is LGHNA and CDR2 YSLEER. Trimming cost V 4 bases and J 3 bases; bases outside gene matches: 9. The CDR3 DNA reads TGCGCCAGCAGCCCAGGACGTGGGACAGTCTACGAGCAGTACTTC. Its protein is CASSPGRGTVYEQYF.

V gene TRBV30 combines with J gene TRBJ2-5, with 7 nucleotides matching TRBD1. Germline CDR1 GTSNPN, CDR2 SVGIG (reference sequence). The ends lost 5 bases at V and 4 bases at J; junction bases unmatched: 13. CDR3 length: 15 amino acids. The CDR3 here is CAWAKTGVGRETQYF. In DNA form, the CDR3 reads TGTGCCTGGGCGAAAACAGGGGTCGGGCGAGAGACCCAGTACTTC.

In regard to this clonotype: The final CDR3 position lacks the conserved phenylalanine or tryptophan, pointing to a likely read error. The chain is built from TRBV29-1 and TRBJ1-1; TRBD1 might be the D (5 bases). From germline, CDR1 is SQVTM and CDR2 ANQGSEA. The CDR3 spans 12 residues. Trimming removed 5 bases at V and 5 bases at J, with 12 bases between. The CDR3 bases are TGCAGCGTTACGGGGCGTGGGACTGAAGCTTTCTCT. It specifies CSVTGRGTEAFS.

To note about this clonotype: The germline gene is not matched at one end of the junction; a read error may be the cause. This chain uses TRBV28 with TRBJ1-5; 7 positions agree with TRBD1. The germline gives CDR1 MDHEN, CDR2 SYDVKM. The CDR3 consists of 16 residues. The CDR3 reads CARSSQTGTVDQPQHF. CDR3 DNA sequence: TGTGCCAGAAGTTCCCAAACCGGGACAGTAGATCAGCCCCAGCATTTT.

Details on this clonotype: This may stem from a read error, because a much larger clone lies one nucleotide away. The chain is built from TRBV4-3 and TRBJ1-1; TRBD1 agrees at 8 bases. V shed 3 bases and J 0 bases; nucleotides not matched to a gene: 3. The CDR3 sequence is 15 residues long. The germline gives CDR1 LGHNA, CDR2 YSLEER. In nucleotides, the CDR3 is TGCGCCAGCAGCCATGGGACAGGTTTGAACACTGAAGCTTTCTTT. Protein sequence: CASSHGTGLNTEAFF.